This T cell receptor beta chain comes out of a study of T cells in Graves' hyperthyroidism and ophthalmopathy. Germline loops: CDR1 KGHDR, CDR2 SFDVKD. CDR3 size: 16 residues. J was trimmed by 3 bases and V by 3 bases; bases with no gene match: 7. Amplified TCR beta CDR3 regions derived from RNA transcripts. The study used the HTBI primer set for a first-round RT-PCR of the TCR CDR3. One entry per CDR3 protein, called by TCRdb with MiXCR from the multiplex PCR reads. The sample has about 710,000 distinct CDR3 sequences, 16% seen once. A few counts support this clonotype. The source material was blood. The J gene is TRBJ2-3, the V gene TRBV24-1; TRBD2 aligns across 8 bases. The clonotype was recovered from a man aged 18 to 30 with Graves' hyperthyroidism. CDR3 nucleotide sequence: TGTGCCACCAGTGATATAGGGACTAGTGGGACAGATACGCAGTATTTT. Translated: CATSDIGTSGTDTQYF.